This T cell receptor (beta chain) is from a study of shared clonotypes between healthy human individuals. As for the study in general: Sampling drew on donors who were a couple of women and a few men aged 18 to 49.

CDR3 length: 13 residues. Germline CDR1 is SGHVS and CDR2 is FNYEAQ. Trimming took 5 bases from V and 2 from J, leaving 10 bases between them. Deep-level settings were used for running the assay. Genomic DNA of each subset was evenly split across several immunoSEQ plates. Sequencing was performed with immunoSEQ multiplex PCR; in TCRdb, only in-frame clones are kept and a portion is missing. Of more than 400,000 clones in the sample, about 72% were seen once. Genomic DNA for unsorted samples was obtained from about 88 million PBMCs. Sequencing was done on a sample of PBMCs. The TCR sequence derives from a woman in her thirties or forties in good health. Some clones in this sample may be carry-over from other donors' samples. The rearrangement uses TRBV7-6 and TRBJ2-7, with a possible D match to TRBD1 (6 bases). This CDR3 reads CASSPRGTYEQYF. The CDR3 DNA is TGTGCCAGCAGCCCCAGGGGCACCTACGAGCAGTACTTC.